What follows are 24 T cell receptor beta chains derived from one specimen sequenced in a study of T cell responses to AZD1222 COVID-19 vaccine (dated by TCRdb to the early 2020s). The label giving this sample's time point can be read as: baseline before first vaccination. The library was generated by the immunoSEQ multiplex PCR assay. TCRdb re-hosts the immuneACCESS table, in-frame sequences only. Its copies lack some clones; in the studies checked, an unresolved V gene accounts for under half of them, and the cause for the rest is not known. The sample yields around 170,000 clones; roughly 90% were counted once. The top ten constitute roughly 0.99% of the sample. Sequenced material: peripheral blood, taken on day 0 of AZD1222 vaccination. Every receptor here comes from an adult in good health.

The CDR3 DNA reads TGCGCCAGCAGCCAAAACAGGGGATTAGGCGGCTACACCTTC. Translation: CASSQNRGLGGYTF. The gene calls are TRBV4-3 and TRBJ1-2, with 7 positions matching TRBD1. This CDR3 spans 14 amino acids. Germline loops: CDR1 LGHNA, CDR2 YSLEER. Unmatched junction bases numbered 8, after V lost 2 bases and J lost 8 bases.

The J gene is TRBJ1-4, the V gene TRBV3-1 (or the pseudogene TRBV3-2), with D uncertain. Germline V CDR1 and CDR2: LGHDT, YNNKEL (reference sequence). This CDR3 is 14 amino acids long. The ends were cut back, 1 base at V and 8 bases at J, with 11 bases in the middle. CDR3 bases: TGTGCCAGCAGCCAAGCCACCCTCAGGGAAAAACTGTTTTTT. Amino acids: CASSQATLREKLFF.

The V and J genes are TRBV4-1 and TRBJ1-2, with 7 positions matching TRBD1. CDR3 length equals 16 residues. In germline, CDR1 is MGHRA, CDR2 YSYEKL. The V segment lost 0 bases and the J segment 5 bases; nucleotides outside the gene matches: 9. For the CDR3, the DNA is TGCGCCAGCAGCCAAGATTACGGGGGGACAGTTTATGGCTACACCTTC. Protein: CASSQDYGGTVYGYTF.

The count of this clone is one. The genes are TRBV4-1 and TRBJ1-1; D may be TRBD1 (6 bases). V was pared by 0 bases and J by 4 bases, with 12 bases between. Germline lookup yields CDR1 MGHRA and CDR2 YSYEKL. The CDR3 has 15 residues. Here the CDR3 DNA reads TGCGCCAGCAGCCAAGAGGGCGCAGGGGTCACTGAAGCTTTCTTT. Translating gives CASSQEGAGVTEAFF.

This chain connects TRBV7-9 to TRBJ2-7; 7 positions agree with TRBD1. The CDR3 consists of 14 residues. The germline CDR1 and CDR2 sequences are SEHNR and FQNEAQ (reference sequence). Germline trimming cut 5 bases from V and 0 bases from J; bases unmatched to any gene: 4. CDR3 sequence reads: CASSHRDSSYEQYF. CDR3 in DNA: TGTGCCAGCAGCCACCGGGACAGCTCCTACGAGCAGTACTTC.

This clone was seen just once. The chain combines TRBV11-1 with TRBJ2-1; D is unresolved. The CDR3 contains 16 residues. Germline V gene data show CDR1 as SGHAT and CDR2 as FQDESV (reference sequence). The V and J ends lost 2 bases and 3 bases respectively, with 14 bases between them. CDR3 in amino acids: CASSLKGQLGYNEQFF. In nucleotides, the CDR3 is TGTGCCAGCAGCTTAAAGGGTCAGTTAGGCTACAATGAGCAGTTCTTC.

This rearrangement joins TRBV6-1 to TRBJ1-5; 7 nucleotides agree with TRBD1. CDR3 length: 15 residues. Losses at the gene ends were 0 bases for V and 7 bases for J; bases not matched to a gene: 6. Germline CDR1 and CDR2: MNHNS and SASEGT. In DNA, the CDR3 is TGTGCCAGCAGTGAAGCGAGCAGGGGGTTACAGCCCCAGCATTTT. This encodes CASSEASRGLQPQHF.

J is TRBJ2-7 and V is TRBV5-1; TRBD1 aligns across 7 bases. Germline CDR1 and CDR2: SGHRS and YFSETQ. The CDR3 length is 15 residues. V was pared by 4 bases and J by 0 bases, with 7 bases of the junction left unmatched. The CDR3 is CASSLGTESSYEQYF. CDR3 DNA: TGCGCCAGCAGCCTAGGGACAGAAAGCTCCTACGAGCAGTACTTC. Full variable domain (remainder filled in from reference TRBV5-1 and TRBJ2-7): KAGVTQTPRYLIKTRGQQVTLSCSPISGHRSVSWYQQTPGQGLQFLFEYFSETQRNKGNFPGRFSGRQFSNSRSEMNVSTLELGDSALYLCASSLGTESSYEQYFGPGTRLTVT.

The V call is TRBV7-9, the J call TRBJ1-3; TRBD1 matches 9 bases. V lost 5 bases, J lost 2 bases, and 7 bases stayed unmatched. The germline V gene has CDR1 SEHNR and CDR2 FQNEAQ (reference sequence). This CDR3 region has 16 residues. The CDR3 spells CASSEGTGFAGNTIYF. CDR3 in DNA: TGTGCCAGCAGCGAGGGGACAGGGTTCGCTGGAAACACCATATATTTT.

This clone was observed a few times. V usage is TRBV7-9 and J usage is TRBJ1-1, with a weak D call TRBD1 (5 bases). CDR3 length: 13 amino acids. Germline V lookup: CDR1 SEHNR, CDR2 FQNEAQ (reference sequence). Trimming removed 3 bases from V and 1 base from J, with 6 bases in between. The CDR3 DNA follows: TGTGCCAGCAGCTTTCAGGGGAACACTGAAGCTTTCTTT. This codes for CASSFQGNTEAFF.

The chain uses TRBV7-2 and TRBJ1-2; D unclear. Trimming took 1 base from V and 8 from J, leaving 11 bases between them. The CDR3 is made up of 13 amino acids. Per germline, CDR1 SGHTA and CDR2 FQGNSA. The CDR3 here is CASSLGVTRGYTF. CDR3 nucleotide sequence: TGTGCCAGCAGCTTAGGAGTTACCCGCGGCTACACCTTC. Using reference TRBV7-2 and TRBJ1-2 for the parts outside the CDR3, the full variable domain is GAGVSQSPSNKVTEKGKDVELRCDPISGHTALYWYRQSLGQGLEFLIYFQGNSAPDKSGLPSDRFSAERTGGSVSTLTIQRTQQEDSAVYLCASSLGVTRGYTFGSGTRLTVV.

This chain connects TRBV19 to TRBJ2-7; D is perhaps TRBD1 (5 bases). Trimming pared 1 base from V and 4 bases from J, leaving 8 bases between. The germline gives CDR1 LNHDA, CDR2 SQIVND (reference sequence). The CDR3 sequence is 13 residues long. As DNA, the CDR3 is TGTGCCAGTAGTATAGGACAGAATTACGAGCAGTACTTC. This translates into CASSIGQNYEQYF.

The rearrangement uses TRBV24-1 and TRBJ2-1; the D is unclear. The germline gives CDR1 KGHDR, CDR2 SFDVKD. The germline V and J ends were trimmed by 1 base and 7 bases, with 10 bases remaining between them. The CDR3 runs 14 residues. The CDR3 region has the DNA TGTGCCACCAGTGATTTTCGCGACGAGAATGAGCAGTTCTTC. Translated: CATSDFRDENEQFF.

CDR3 sequence reads: CASSSQWGNYGYTF. In DNA, the CDR3 is TGTGCCAGCAGCTCCCAATGGGGTAACTATGGCTACACCTTC. This chain links TRBV5-4 with TRBJ1-2; D remains ambiguous. The CDR3 is made up of 14 amino acids. Germline V gene data show CDR1 as SGHNT and CDR2 as YYREEE (reference sequence). Trimming stripped 3 bases from V and 1 base from J, with 10 bases between.

The chain combines TRBV5-4 with TRBJ2-5; the D is unclear. Germline CDR1 reads SGHNT; CDR2 reads YYREEE (reference sequence). Trimming took off 1 base at V and 2 bases at J, with 18 bases between the two ends. The CDR3 extends over 17 amino acids. CDR3: CASSLITPPLQQETQYF. The CDR3 DNA follows: TGTGCCAGCAGCTTGATTACCCCCCCCTTACAACAAGAGACCCAGTACTTC.

V usage is TRBV28 and J usage is TRBJ2-7; TRBD1 might be the D (7 bases). V was shortened by 5 bases and J by 2 bases, with 13 bases between the two germline ends. Germline V gene data show CDR1 as MDHEN and CDR2 as SYDVKM. The CDR3 extends over 14 amino acids. The CDR3 sequence: CASSPRDSPYEQYF. In DNA, the CDR3 is TGTGCCAGCAGTCCGCGGGACAGTCCCTACGAGCAGTACTTC. Filled out from reference TRBV28 and TRBJ2-7, the complete variable domain reads DVKVTQSSRYLVKRTGEKVFLECVQDMDHENMFWYRQDPGLGLRLIYFSYDVKMKEKGDIPEGYSVSREKKERFSLILESASTNQTSMYLCASSPRDSPYEQYFGPGTRLTVT.

V gene TRBV6-1 combines with J gene TRBJ1-3, with TRBD1 identical over 9 bases. The V gene's germline CDR1 is MNHNS and CDR2 SASEGT. V lost 4 bases to trimming and J lost 4 bases; unmatched junction nucleotides: 20. The CDR3 covers 20 residues. Here the CDR3 DNA reads TGTGCCAGCAGTGTCCGGGACAGGGAACCCCGTCGCTCTTTCGGAAACACCATATATTTT. Translated: CASSVRDREPRRSFGNTIYF.

This clone showed up just once. Here the CDR3 reads CSVETHGTDTQYF. Written as DNA, the CDR3 is TGCAGCGTTGAAACCCACGGCACAGATACGCAGTATTTT. The gene calls are TRBV29-1 and TRBJ2-3; no clear D gene. Germline CDR1 and CDR2: SQVTM and ANQGSEA. This CDR3 comprises 13 residues. V was clipped by 2 bases and J by 1 base, with 7 bases between them.

V gene TRBV5-4 combines with J gene TRBJ2-3, with TRBD2 identical over 13 bases. Trimming cost V 4 bases and J 2 bases; bases outside gene matches: 4. Germline V gene lookup returns CDR1 SGHNT and CDR2 YYREEE (reference sequence). The CDR3 length is 16 residues. DNA of the CDR3: TGTGCCAGCAGCCGAGGACTAGCGGGGGACACAGATACGCAGTATTTT. Translated: CASSRGLAGDTDTQYF.

The chain links TRBV19 to TRBJ2-3; D ambiguous. Per germline, CDR1 LNHDA and CDR2 SQIVND (reference sequence). V lost 5 bases and J lost 1, with 22 bases in between. The CDR3 consists of 18 residues. CDR3 sequence: CASSRRRGRTGGTDTQYF. CDR3 DNA: TGTGCCAGTAGTCGCCGAAGAGGTCGTACCGGAGGCACAGATACGCAGTATTTT.

The gene calls are TRBV21-1 and TRBJ1-4. TRBV21-1 is a listed pseudogene. The CDR3 runs 16 residues. The CDR3 sequence: CASSKRGAGWGEKLFF. CDR3 nucleotide sequence: TGTGCCAGCAGCAAACGGGGGGCCGGATGGGGTGAAAAACTGTTTTTT.

V gene TRBV5-4 combines with J gene TRBJ2-7; no reliable D call. The CDR3 sequence is 12 residues long. CDR1 is SGHNT, CDR2 YYREEE, per germline (reference sequence). V lost 0 bases and J 3 bases, leaving 4 bases between the germline ends. The CDR3 here is CASSLDYYEQYF. The CDR3 DNA reads as TGTGCCAGCAGCTTGGACTACTACGAGCAGTACTTC.

V gene TRBV5-4 combines with J gene TRBJ2-3; D is undetermined. The germline V gene has CDR1 SGHNT and CDR2 YYREEE (reference sequence). The CDR3 contains 14 residues. Trimming pared 0 bases from V and 3 bases from J, leaving 8 bases between. CDR3 DNA sequence: TGTGCCAGCAGCTTGGTAGGTAGGACAGATACGCAGTATTTT. It yields the protein CASSLVGRTDTQYF.

The chain carries TRBV5-6 and TRBJ1-1; D is perhaps TRBD1 (6 bases). The CDR3 covers 14 residues. The ends were cut back, 5 bases at V and 3 bases at J, with 14 bases in the middle. Germline V gives CDR1 SGHDT, CDR2 YYEEEE. CDR3 sequence reads: CASRKTGSHTEAFF. Written as DNA, the CDR3 is TGTGCCAGCAGGAAAACAGGGTCTCACACTGAAGCTTTCTTT.